This TCR beta chain was recorded in a study of cytomegalovirus exposure and HLA in healthy donors. With 60 Vbeta and 13 Jbeta primers, the PCR was carried out. Using immunoSEQ multiplex PCR, the repertoire was profiled, and TCRdb retains in-frame clones only, with some absent. The sample has 75,000 to 100,000 clones, 64% seen once. The CDR3 sequence is 19 residues long. The trim removed 5 bases at V and 0 bases at J, leaving 18 bases unmatched. CDR1 and CDR2 from the germline V gene are SGHAT and FQNNGV. The sequence derives from a man between 60 and 75 years old in good health and CMV-seronegative. Sequences were obtained from PBMCs. V and J are TRBV11-2 and TRBJ1-1, with TRBD1 matching over 7 bases. In DNA form, the CDR3 reads TGTGCCAGCAGCCTCTCAACAGGGGCGGGGGGCTGGTTGAACACTGAAGCTTTCTTT. It encodes CASSLSTGAGGWLNTEAFF.